This T cell receptor (beta chain) was obtained from a study of blood T cell repertoires in COVID-19. Study summary: Sources were T cells, B-cell-depleted T cells, or PBMCs; the material itself was cDNA or gDNA.

The germline CDR1 and CDR2 sequences are MNHNY and SVGAGI (reference sequence). V lost 5 bases to trimming and J lost 4 bases; unmatched junction nucleotides: 8. There are 14 residues in the CDR3. TCRdb keeps only in-frame clones here, not all; method: immunoSEQ multiplex PCR. Found here are 100,000 to 150,000 clones, about 83% of them singletons; the top ten hold about 5%. The V and J genes are TRBV6-6 and TRBJ2-7; 7 bases are shared with TRBD2. The TCR originated in a human donor in a cohort sampled during active COVID-19. Material: peripheral blood. In nucleotides, the CDR3 is TGTGCCAGCAGTATAAGCGGGAACTCTTACGAGCAGTACTTC. This codes for CASSISGNSYEQYF.